One sample yielded the 18 T cell receptor beta chains listed below, sequenced in a study of T-cell reconstitution after alpha-beta-depleted transplantation in children. As it was prepared, the TCRbeta library received unique molecular identifiers. Via MiXCR, TCRdb re-called the PCR reads, giving one row per CDR3 protein. Here the sample spans roughly 350,000 distinct CDR3 sequences, about 9.3% being singletons. The sample here was PBMCs from the stem cell graft donor, taken from the stem cell graft. Receptors were obtained from a human donor who donated a stem cell graft to a child with acute lymphoblastic leukemia.

This clonotype has more than one count but fewer than ten. The conserved final phenylalanine or tryptophan is absent from the CDR3, which likely points to a read error. The DNA is omitted, as the CDR3 cannot be located on it reliably, and the CDR3 follows TCRdb's listing. The chain employs TRBV6-1 and TRBJ2-7. Germline loops: CDR1 MNHNS, CDR2 SASEGT. Ends included, the CDR3 has 13 residues. The CDR3 spells CASSEASTERVVI.

The chain employs TRBV27 and TRBJ2-7; perhaps D is TRBD1 or TRBD2 (5 bases each). This CDR3 has 13 amino acids. Germline V gene sequence: CDR1 MNHEY, CDR2 SMNVEV (reference sequence). V was cut by 10 bases and J by 2 bases, with 15 bases left in between. CDR3 loop: CATRDAGAYEQYF. The CDR3 coding sequence is TGTGCCACCCGGGACGCGGGCGCCTACGAGCAGTACTTC.

This rearrangement joins TRBV20-1 to TRBJ2-3; 11 bases map to TRBD2. With 5 bases clipped from V and 3 bases from J, the junction kept 4 bases outside the gene matches. In germline, CDR1 is DFQATT, CDR2 SNEGSKA (reference sequence). The CDR3 totals 14 residues. The CDR3 loop reads CSAEASGRTDTQYF. The DNA for the CDR3 is TGCAGTGCTGAGGCTAGCGGGAGGACAGATACGCAGTATTTT.

The chain couples TRBV7-6 to TRBJ1-3, with a tentative D call TRBD1 (5 bases). This CDR3 region has 15 residues. Germline assignment: CDR1 SGHVS and CDR2 FNYEAQ. V was shortened by 4 bases and J by 5 bases, with 15 bases between the two germline ends. The DNA for the CDR3 is TGTGCCAGCAGCTCCCTCGGCGGGGGGAGAAACACCATATATTTT. It specifies CASSSLGGGRNTIYF.

V and J are TRBV28 and TRBJ2-2, with D uncertain. Germline lookup yields CDR1 MDHEN and CDR2 SYDVKM. The CDR3 consists of 15 residues. V was clipped by 3 bases and J by 4 bases, with 12 bases between them. CDR3 in amino acids: CASSLSPGPTGELFF. CDR3 sequence (DNA): TGTGCCAGCAGTTTGTCTCCGGGTCCCACCGGGGAGCTGTTTTTT.

The chain carries TRBV4-3 and TRBJ1-1; no reliable D call. The V and J ends lost 1 base and 1 base respectively, with 10 bases between them. Germline assignment: CDR1 LGHNA and CDR2 YSLEER. The CDR3 runs to 15 residues. CDR3 DNA sequence: TGCGCCAGCAGCCAAGTCCGCCTATCGAACACTGAAGCTTTCTTT. It is translated as CASSQVRLSNTEAFF.

The V gene is TRBV20-1, the J gene TRBJ2-1, with D possibly being TRBD1 or TRBD2 (6 bases each). Germline V lookup: CDR1 DFQATT, CDR2 SNEGSKA (reference sequence). The CDR3 totals 14 residues. V dropped 6 bases and J dropped 0 bases, with 12 bases sitting between them. DNA of the CDR3: TGCAGTGCCCCCGGGGGCAGCTCCTACAATGAGCAGTTCTTC. Encoded protein: CSAPGGSSYNEQFF.

The chain carries TRBV7-2 and TRBJ2-7; TRBD2 matches 12 bases. The germline gives CDR1 SGHTA, CDR2 FQGNSA. The CDR3 is made up of 17 amino acids. The V and J ends lost 1 base and 2 bases, in that order; junction bases with no gene match: 6. The CDR3 protein is CASSLVGGLAGPYEQYF. The CDR3 bases are TGTGCCAGCAGCTTAGTGGGGGGACTAGCGGGCCCCTACGAGCAGTACTTC.

The table lists this clonotype with a few counts. The CDR3 sequence is CSAQTAISAPLHF. DNA of the CDR3: TGCAGTGCACAGACAGCCATCTCCGCACCCCTCCACTTT. The chain uses TRBV20-1 and TRBJ1-6, with D possibly matching TRBD1 (5 bases). Trimming took 6 bases from V and 11 from J, leaving 17 bases between them. Per the germline V gene, CDR1 is DFQATT and CDR2 is SNEGSKA (reference sequence). There are 13 residues in the CDR3.

This clonotype has only a few counts. The J gene is TRBJ1-2, the V gene TRBV4-3, with D uncertain. Trimming removed 0 bases from V and 4 bases from J, with 6 bases in between. The germline CDR1 and CDR2 sequences are LGHNA and YSLEER. The CDR3 is made up of 13 amino acids. CDR3: CASSQDASYGYTF. CDR3 sequence (DNA): TGCGCCAGCAGCCAAGACGCCTCCTATGGCTACACCTTC.

This clonotype was seen repeatedly, ten times or more. This sequence joins TRBV29-1 and TRBJ2-7; 7 bases are a match to TRBD2. This CDR3 contains 13 residues. V lost 3 bases to trimming and J lost 0 bases; unmatched junction nucleotides: 2. Germline values: CDR1 SQVTM, CDR2 ANQGSEA. CDR3 sequence: CSVESGTSYEQYF. CDR3 DNA sequence: TGCAGCGTTGAGAGCGGGACCTCCTACGAGCAGTACTTC.

This clonotype was detected only a few times. The chain joins TRBV12-3 or TRBV12-4 to TRBJ1-1; perhaps TRBD1 as D (5 bases). The CDR3 runs to 14 residues. The ends were cut back, 1 base at V and 2 bases at J, with 8 bases in the middle. CDR3 region: CASSLVWDNTEAFF. For the CDR3, the DNA is TGTGCCAGCAGTTTAGTGTGGGACAACACTGAAGCTTTCTTT.

The chain employs TRBV3-1 and TRBJ2-1; D is possibly TRBD2 (5 bases). CDR3 size: 15 residues. Germline V gives CDR1 LGHDT, CDR2 YNNKEL (reference sequence). V shed 5 bases and J shed 7 bases, with 18 bases lying between them. CDR3 in amino acids: CASSALEIVSNEQFF. As DNA, the CDR3 is TGTGCCAGCAGCGCACTAGAAATTGTGTCGAATGAGCAGTTCTTC.

As for this clonotype: A much more abundant neighbour one base away suggests this may be a read error. J is TRBJ2-1 and V is TRBV7-8; D remains unclear. The CDR3 extends over 15 amino acids. Germline V gene lookup returns CDR1 SGHVS and CDR2 FQNEAQ. Trimming took 0 bases from V and 0 from J, leaving 6 bases between them. The CDR3, as DNA: TGTGCCAGCAGCTTAGCGAAGAGCTCCTACAATGAGCAGTTCTTC. Its translation is CASSLAKSSYNEQFF.

The rearrangement uses TRBV5-1 and TRBJ1-3; D uncertain. V lost 7 bases, J lost 3 bases, and 11 bases lay in between. The CDR3 contains 13 residues. CDR1 SGHRS and CDR2 YFSETQ come from the germline V gene. CDR3 nucleotide sequence: TGCGCCAGCCTCGGTCCAAATGGAAACACCATATATTTT. Translating it yields CASLGPNGNTIYF. The entire variable domain, with the rest obtained from reference TRBV5-1 and TRBJ1-3, is as follows: KAGVTQTPRYLIKTRGQQVTLSCSPISGHRSVSWYQQTPGQGLQFLFEYFSETQRNKGNFPGRFSGRQFSNSRSEMNVSTLELGDSALYLCASLGPNGNTIYFGEGSWLTVV.

This clonotype turned up a few times. CDR3 protein: CASSPRQVSYEQYF. CDR3 DNA sequence: TGTGCCAGCTCACCACGACAGGTCTCCTACGAGCAGTACTTC. The gene calls are TRBV18 and TRBJ2-7, with D possibly matching TRBD1 (6 bases). Germline assignment: CDR1 KGHSH and CDR2 LQKENI. This CDR3 is built from 14 residues. The V end was cut by 1 base, the J end by 0 bases, with 7 bases between.

This clonotype was picked up a small number of times. The J gene is TRBJ2-5, the V gene TRBV9; D remains unclear. The CDR3 consists of 13 residues. V lost 0 bases and J lost 4, with 7 bases in between. Germline V lookup: CDR1 SGDLS, CDR2 YYNGEE. The CDR3 loop is CASSVVPGETQYF. CDR3 coding DNA: TGTGCCAGCAGCGTAGTGCCGGGAGAGACCCAGTACTTC.

This clonotype was counted only a few times. The chain employs TRBV7-2 and TRBJ1-6, with D possibly being TRBD1 (6 bases). The CDR3 sequence is 16 residues long. The V gene's germline CDR1 is SGHTA and CDR2 FQGNSA. Trimming left V 1 base short and J 4 bases short, with 11 bases between. Written as DNA, the CDR3 is TGTGCCAGCAGCTTAGTTCCAGGGGCATATAATTCACCCCTCCACTTT. Translation gives CASSLVPGAYNSPLHF.